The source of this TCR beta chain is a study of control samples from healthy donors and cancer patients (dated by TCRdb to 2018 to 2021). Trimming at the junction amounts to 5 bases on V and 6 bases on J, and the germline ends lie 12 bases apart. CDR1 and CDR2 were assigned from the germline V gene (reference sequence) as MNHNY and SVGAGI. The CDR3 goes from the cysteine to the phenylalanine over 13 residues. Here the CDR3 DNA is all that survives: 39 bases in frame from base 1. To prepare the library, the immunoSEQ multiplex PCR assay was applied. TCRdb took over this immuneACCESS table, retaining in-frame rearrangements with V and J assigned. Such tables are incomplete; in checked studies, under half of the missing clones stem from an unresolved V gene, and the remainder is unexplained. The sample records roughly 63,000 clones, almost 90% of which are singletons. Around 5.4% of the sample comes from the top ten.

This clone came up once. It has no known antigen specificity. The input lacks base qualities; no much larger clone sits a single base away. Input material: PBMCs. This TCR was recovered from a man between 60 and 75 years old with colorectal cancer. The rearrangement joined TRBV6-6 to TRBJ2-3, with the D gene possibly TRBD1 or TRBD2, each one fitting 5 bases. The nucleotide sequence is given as TGTGCCAGCAGTCAGTGGGGGATGGATACGCAGTATTTT. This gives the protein CASSQWGMDTQYF.